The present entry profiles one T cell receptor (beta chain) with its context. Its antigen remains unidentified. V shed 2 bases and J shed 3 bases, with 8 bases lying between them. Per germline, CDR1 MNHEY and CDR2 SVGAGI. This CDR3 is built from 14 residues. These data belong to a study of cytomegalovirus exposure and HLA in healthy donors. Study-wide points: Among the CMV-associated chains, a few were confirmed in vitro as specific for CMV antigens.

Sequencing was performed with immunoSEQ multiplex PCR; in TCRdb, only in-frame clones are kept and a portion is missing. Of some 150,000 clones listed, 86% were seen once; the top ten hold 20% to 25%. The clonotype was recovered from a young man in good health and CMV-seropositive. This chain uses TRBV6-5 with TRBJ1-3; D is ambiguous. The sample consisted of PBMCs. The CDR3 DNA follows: TGTGCCAGCAGTTACCGGACTCGTGGAAACACCATATATTTT. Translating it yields CASSYRTRGNTIYF.